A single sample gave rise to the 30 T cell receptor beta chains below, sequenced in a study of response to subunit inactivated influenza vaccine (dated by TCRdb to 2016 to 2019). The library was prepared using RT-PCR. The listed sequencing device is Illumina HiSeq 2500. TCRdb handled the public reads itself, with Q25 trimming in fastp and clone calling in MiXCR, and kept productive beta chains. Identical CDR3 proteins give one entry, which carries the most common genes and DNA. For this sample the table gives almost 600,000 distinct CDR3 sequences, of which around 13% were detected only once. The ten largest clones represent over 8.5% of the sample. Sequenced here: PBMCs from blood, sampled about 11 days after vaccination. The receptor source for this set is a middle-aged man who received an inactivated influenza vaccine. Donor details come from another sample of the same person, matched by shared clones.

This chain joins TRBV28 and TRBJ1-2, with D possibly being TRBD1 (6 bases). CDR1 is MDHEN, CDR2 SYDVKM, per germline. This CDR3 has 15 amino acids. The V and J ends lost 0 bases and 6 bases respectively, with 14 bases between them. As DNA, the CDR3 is TGTGCCAGCAGTTTATGGGGCAGGGGCTTGAATGGCTACACCTTC. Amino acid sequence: CASSLWGRGLNGYTF.

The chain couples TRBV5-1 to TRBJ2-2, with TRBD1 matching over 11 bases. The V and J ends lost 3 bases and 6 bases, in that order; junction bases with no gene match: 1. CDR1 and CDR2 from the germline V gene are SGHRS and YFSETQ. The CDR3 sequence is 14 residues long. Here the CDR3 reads CASSWGQGAGELFF. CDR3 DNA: TGCGCCAGCAGCTGGGGACAGGGGGCCGGGGAGCTGTTTTTT. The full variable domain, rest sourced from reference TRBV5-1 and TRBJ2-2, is KAGVTQTPRYLIKTRGQQVTLSCSPISGHRSVSWYQQTPGQGLQFLFEYFSETQRNKGNFPGRFSGRQFSNSRSEMNVSTLELGDSALYLCASSWGQGAGELFFGEGSRLTVL.

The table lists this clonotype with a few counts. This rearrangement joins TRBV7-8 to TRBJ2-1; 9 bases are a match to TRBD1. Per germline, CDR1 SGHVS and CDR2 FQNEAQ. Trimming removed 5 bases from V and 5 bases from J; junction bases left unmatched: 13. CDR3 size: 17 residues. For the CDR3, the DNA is TGTGCCAGCAGCCACCGCGCTCCGGGACAGGGTGACAATGAGCAGTTCTTC. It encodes CASSHRAPGQGDNEQFF.

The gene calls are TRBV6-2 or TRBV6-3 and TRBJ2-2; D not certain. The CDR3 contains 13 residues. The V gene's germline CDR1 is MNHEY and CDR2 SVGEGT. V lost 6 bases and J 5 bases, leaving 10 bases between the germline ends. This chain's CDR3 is CASSEYWTGELFF. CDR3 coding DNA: TGTGCCAGCAGCGAGTATTGGACCGGGGAGCTGTTTTTT.

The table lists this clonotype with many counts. The CDR3 coding sequence is TGTGCCAGCAGCCAAGAAGGTGAGCAGTACTTC. Translation gives CASSQEGEQYF. The V and J genes are TRBV14 and TRBJ2-7; no clear D. Germline values: CDR1 SGHDN, CDR2 FVKESK. The CDR3 is made up of 11 amino acids. V dropped 0 bases and J dropped 7 bases, with 4 bases sitting between them.

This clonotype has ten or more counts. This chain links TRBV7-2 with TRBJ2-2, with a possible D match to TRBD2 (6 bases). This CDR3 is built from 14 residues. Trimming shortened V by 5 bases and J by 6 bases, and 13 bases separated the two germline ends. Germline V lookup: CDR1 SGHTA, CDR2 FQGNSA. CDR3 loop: CASSPGTSAGELFF. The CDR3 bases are TGTGCCAGCAGCCCTGGGACTTCAGCCGGGGAGCTGTTTTTT.

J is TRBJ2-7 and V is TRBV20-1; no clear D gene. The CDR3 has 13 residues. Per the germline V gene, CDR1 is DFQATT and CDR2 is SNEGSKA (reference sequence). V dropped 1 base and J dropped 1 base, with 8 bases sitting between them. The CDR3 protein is CSARVPSSYEQYF. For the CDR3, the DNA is TGCAGTGCTAGAGTTCCCTCTTCCTACGAGCAGTACTTC.

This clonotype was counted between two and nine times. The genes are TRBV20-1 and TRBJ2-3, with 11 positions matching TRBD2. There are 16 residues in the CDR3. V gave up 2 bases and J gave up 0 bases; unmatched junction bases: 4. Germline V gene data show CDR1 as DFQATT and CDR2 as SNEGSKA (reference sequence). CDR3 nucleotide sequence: TGCAGTGCTAGAACAGCTAGCGGGGGGAGCACAGATACGCAGTATTTT. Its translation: CSARTASGGSTDTQYF.

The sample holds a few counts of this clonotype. The CDR3 loop is CASSLTLGLFQQSSSYNEQFF. The CDR3 DNA is TGTGCCAGCAGCTTAACCCTGGGGCTATTCCAGCAGAGTAGCTCCTACAATGAGCAGTTCTTC. V and J are TRBV11-1 and TRBJ2-1, with a tentative D call TRBD1 (5 bases). Between the trimmed V and J ends, which lost 2 bases and 0 bases, there was a span of 26 bases. The CDR3 runs 21 residues. Germline assignment: CDR1 SGHAT and CDR2 FQDESV (reference sequence).

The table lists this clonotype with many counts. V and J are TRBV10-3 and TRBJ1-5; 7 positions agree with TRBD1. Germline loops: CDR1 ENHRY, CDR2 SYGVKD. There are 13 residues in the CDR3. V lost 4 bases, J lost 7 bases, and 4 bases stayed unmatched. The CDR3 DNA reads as TGTGCCATCAGTGTGCAGGGGGACCAGCCCCAGCATTTT. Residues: CAISVQGDQPQHF.

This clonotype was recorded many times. The CDR3 coding sequence is TGTGCCAGCAGTTTAGGAATGGCCTACAACGTCCTGACTTTC. Encoded protein: CASSLGMAYNVLTF. This sequence joins TRBV12-3 or TRBV12-4 and TRBJ2-6; D is undetermined. The V end was cut by 1 base, the J end by 9 bases, with 10 bases between. The CDR3 sequence is 14 residues long.

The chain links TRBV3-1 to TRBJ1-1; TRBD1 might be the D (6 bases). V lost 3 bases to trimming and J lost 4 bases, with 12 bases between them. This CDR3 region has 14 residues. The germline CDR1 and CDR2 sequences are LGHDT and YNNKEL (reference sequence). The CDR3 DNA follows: TGTGCCAGCAGCCACTCAACAGGGCGCACTGAAGCTTTCTTT. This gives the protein CASSHSTGRTEAFF.

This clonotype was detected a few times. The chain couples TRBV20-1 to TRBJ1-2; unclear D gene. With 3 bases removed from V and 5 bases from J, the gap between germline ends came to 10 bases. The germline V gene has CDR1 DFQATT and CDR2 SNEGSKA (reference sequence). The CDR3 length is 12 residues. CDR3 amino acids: CSARAGWYGYTF. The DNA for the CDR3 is TGCAGTGCTAGGGCCGGGTGGTATGGCTACACCTTC.

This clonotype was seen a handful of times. CDR3 sequence (DNA): TGTGCCAGCGCCTCGGGTTATGGGAATCAGCCCCAGCATTTT. This gives the protein CASASGYGNQPQHF. The chain uses TRBV5-5 and TRBJ1-5; unclear D gene. V was pared by 7 bases and J by 4 bases, with 15 bases between. The CDR3 has 14 residues. Germline lookup yields CDR1 SGHKS and CDR2 YYEKEE (reference sequence). Complete variable domain (other parts from reference TRBV5-5 and TRBJ1-5): DAGVTQSPTHLIKTRGQQVTLRCSPISGHKSVSWYQQVLGQGPQFIFQYYEKEERGRGNFPDRFSARQFPNYSSELNVNALLLGDSALYLCASASGYGNQPQHFGDGTRLSIL.

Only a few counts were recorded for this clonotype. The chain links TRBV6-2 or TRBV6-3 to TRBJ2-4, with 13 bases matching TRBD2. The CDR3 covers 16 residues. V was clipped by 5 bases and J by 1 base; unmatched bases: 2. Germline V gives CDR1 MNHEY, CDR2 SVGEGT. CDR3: CASSKTSGRAKNIQYF. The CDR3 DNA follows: TGTGCCAGCAGTAAGACTAGCGGGAGGGCCAAAAACATTCAGTACTTC.

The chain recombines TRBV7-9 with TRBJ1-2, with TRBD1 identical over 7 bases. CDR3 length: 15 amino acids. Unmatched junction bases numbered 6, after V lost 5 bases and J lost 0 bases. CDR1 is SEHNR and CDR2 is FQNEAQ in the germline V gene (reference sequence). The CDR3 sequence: CASSARTGANYGYTF. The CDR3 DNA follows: TGTGCCAGCAGCGCGAGGACAGGAGCTAACTATGGCTACACCTTC.

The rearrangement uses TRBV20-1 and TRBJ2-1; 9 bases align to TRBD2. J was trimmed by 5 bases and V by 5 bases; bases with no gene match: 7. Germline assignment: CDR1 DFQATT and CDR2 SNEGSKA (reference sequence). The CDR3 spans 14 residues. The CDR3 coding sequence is TGCAGTGCTCCATGGACTAGCGCAAACAATGAGCAGTTCTTC. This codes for CSAPWTSANNEQFF.

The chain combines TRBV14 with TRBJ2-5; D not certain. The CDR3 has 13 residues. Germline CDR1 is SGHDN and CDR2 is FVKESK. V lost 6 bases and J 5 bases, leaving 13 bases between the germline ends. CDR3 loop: CASRARIGETQYF. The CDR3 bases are TGTGCCAGCAGGGCCCGGATAGGGGAGACCCAGTACTTC.

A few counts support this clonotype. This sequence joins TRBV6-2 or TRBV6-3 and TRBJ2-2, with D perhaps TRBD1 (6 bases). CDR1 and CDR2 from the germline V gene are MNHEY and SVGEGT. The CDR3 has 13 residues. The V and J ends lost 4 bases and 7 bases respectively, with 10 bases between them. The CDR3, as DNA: TGTGCCAGCAGTTTATCCAGGGGCGGGGAGCTGTTTTTT. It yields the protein CASSLSRGGELFF.

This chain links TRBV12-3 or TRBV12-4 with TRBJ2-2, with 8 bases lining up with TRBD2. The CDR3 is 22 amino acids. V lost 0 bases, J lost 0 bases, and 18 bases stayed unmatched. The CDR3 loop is CASSLAIQRGGRVPANTGELFF. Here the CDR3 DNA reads TGTGCCAGCAGTTTAGCGATCCAACGCGGGGGGCGCGTCCCCGCGAACACCGGGGAGCTGTTTTTT.

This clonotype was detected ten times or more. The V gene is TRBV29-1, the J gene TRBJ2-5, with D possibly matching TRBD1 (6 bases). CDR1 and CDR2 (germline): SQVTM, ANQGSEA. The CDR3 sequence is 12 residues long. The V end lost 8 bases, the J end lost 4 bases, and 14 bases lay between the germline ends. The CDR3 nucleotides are TGCAGCTTCAGAGAGGACAGAGAGACCCAGTACTTC. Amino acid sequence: CSFREDRETQYF.

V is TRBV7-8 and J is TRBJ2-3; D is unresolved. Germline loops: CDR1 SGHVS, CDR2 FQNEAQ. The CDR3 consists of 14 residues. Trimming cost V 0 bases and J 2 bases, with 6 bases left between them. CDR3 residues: CASSLAILTDTQYF. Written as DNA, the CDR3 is TGTGCCAGCAGCTTAGCAATCCTCACAGATACGCAGTATTTT.

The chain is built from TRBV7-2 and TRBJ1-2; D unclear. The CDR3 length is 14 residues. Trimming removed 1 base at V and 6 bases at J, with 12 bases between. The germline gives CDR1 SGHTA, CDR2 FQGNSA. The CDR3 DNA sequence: TGTGCCAGCAGCTTAGAAGGGAGGGCCGATGGCTACACCTTC. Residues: CASSLEGRADGYTF.

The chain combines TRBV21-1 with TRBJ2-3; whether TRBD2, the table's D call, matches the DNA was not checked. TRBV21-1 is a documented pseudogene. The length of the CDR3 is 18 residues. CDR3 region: CASSKARGTSDCTDTQYF. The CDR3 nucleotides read TGTGCCAGCAGCAAAGCCAGGGGGACTAGCGATTGCACAGATACGCAGTATTTT.

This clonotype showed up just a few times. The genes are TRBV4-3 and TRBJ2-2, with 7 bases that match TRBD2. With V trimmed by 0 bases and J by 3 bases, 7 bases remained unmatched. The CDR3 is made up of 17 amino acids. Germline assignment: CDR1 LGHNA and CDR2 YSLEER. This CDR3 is CASSQDWGSGYTGELFF. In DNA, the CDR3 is TGCGCCAGCAGCCAAGATTGGGGTAGCGGGTACACCGGGGAGCTGTTTTTT.

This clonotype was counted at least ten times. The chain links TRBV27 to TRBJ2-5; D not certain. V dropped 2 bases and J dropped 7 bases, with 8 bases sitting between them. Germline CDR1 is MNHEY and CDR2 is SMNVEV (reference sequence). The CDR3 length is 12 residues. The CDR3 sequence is CASSLLGGTQYF. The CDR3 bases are TGTGCCAGCAGTTTACTCGGCGGGACCCAGTACTTC.

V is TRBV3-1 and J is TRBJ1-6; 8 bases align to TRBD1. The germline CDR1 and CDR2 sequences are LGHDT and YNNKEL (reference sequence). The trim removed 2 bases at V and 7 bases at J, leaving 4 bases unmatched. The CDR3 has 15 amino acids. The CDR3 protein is CASSQQGQANSPLHF. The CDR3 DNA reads TGTGCCAGCAGCCAACAGGGACAGGCCAATTCACCCCTCCACTTT.

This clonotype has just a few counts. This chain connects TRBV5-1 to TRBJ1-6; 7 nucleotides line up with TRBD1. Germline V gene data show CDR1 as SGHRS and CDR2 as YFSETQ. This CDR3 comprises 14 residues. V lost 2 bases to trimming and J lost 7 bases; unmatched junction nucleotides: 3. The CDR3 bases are TGCGCCAGCAGCTTACAGGGGATGAATTCACCCCTCCACTTT. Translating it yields CASSLQGMNSPLHF.

In DNA, the CDR3 is TGTGCCAGCCAGGGACAGGGCGGCTCCTACGAGCAGTACTTC. It is translated as CASQGQGGSYEQYF. V is TRBV2 and J is TRBJ2-7, with 9 bases matching TRBD1. V trimming: 8 bases; J trimming: 0 bases; junction bases outside the gene matches: 5. The V gene's germline CDR1 is SNHLY and CDR2 FYNNEI. This CDR3 has 14 amino acids.

The DNA of the CDR3 is TGTGCCAGCAGCCAAGGGCTCATGACTAGCGGAAGAGGCTACGAGCAGTACTTC. This translates into CASSQGLMTSGRGYEQYF. This chain connects TRBV4-2 to TRBJ2-7; 9 bases are shared with TRBD2. The length of the CDR3 is 18 residues. The V gene's germline CDR1 is LGHNA and CDR2 YNFKEQ. Trimming removed 1 base from V and 3 bases from J; junction bases left unmatched: 13.